This is a list of T cell receptor beta chains from one sample in a study of blood T cells in healthy people across ages. TCRdb analysed the 5' RACE reads with MiXCR anew, one entry per CDR3 protein. The data show more than 1,000,000 distinct CDR3 sequences, with almost 25% seen just once and 0.65% to 0.75% held by the top ten. These data also formed part of another study, on T cells of mothers and their children.

Sequencing was done on a sample of blood. The receptors stem from a girl aged 2 to 10 in good health. Each CDR3 is given with its conserved first and last residue.

V gene: TRBV7-9
J gene: TRBJ2-3
CDR3 protein: CASSASRPTGTDTQYF

V gene: TRBV18
J gene: TRBJ2-1
CDR3 protein: CASSRGLAGENEQFF

V gene: TRBV29-1
J gene: TRBJ2-3
CDR3 protein: CSVHGRATDTQYF

V gene: TRBV6-2/TRBV6-3
J gene: TRBJ1-1
CDR3 protein: CASSYWSMGTEAFF

V gene: TRBV29-1
J gene: TRBJ2-5
CDR3 protein: CSVEPGVETQYF

V gene: TRBV20-1
J gene: TRBJ2-1
CDR3 protein: CSGRVRSYNEQFF

V gene: TRBV11-2
J gene: TRBJ2-6
CDR3 protein: CASSSLTESGANVLTF

V gene: TRBV27
J gene: TRBJ2-7
CDR3 protein: CASSLVASSYEQYF

V gene: TRBV14
J gene: TRBJ2-1
CDR3 protein: CASSQESAIEQFF

V gene: TRBV6-1
J gene: TRBJ1-1
CDR3 protein: CASSAPRTANTEAFF

V gene: TRBV28
J gene: TRBJ2-5
CDR3 protein: CASSPVGTSGYQETQYF

V gene: TRBV7-9
J gene: TRBJ2-5
CDR3 protein: CASSIAGAYLRETQYF

V gene: TRBV7-3
J gene: TRBJ1-4
CDR3 protein: CASSLGGTSNEKLFF

V gene: TRBV29-1
J gene: TRBJ2-7
CDR3 protein: CSVAAGLGDEQYF

V gene: TRBV20-1
J gene: TRBJ1-4
CDR3 protein: CSATDRSGKLFF

V gene: TRBV25-1
J gene: TRBJ2-5
CDR3 protein: CASSKSLAPHQETQYF

V gene: TRBV5-5
J gene: TRBJ1-1
CDR3 protein: CASSSGRTTEAFF

V gene: TRBV27
J gene: TRBJ2-1
CDR3 protein: CASRRGGDEQFF

V gene: TRBV25-1
J gene: TRBJ2-5
CDR3 protein: CASSDPPQETQYF

V gene: TRBV7-3
J gene: TRBJ2-1
CDR3 protein: CASSWGVAPSNEQFF

V gene: TRBV6-6
J gene: TRBJ2-3
CDR3 protein: CASSPPGLGRGGTDTQYF

V gene: TRBV11-2
J gene: TRBJ2-7
CDR3 protein: CASSLDGGTSITYEQYF

V gene: TRBV28
J gene: NA
CDR3 protein: CASSPPPAPVYEQYF

V gene: TRBV6-5
J gene: TRBJ1-5
CDR3 protein: CASTGHLNQPQHF

V gene: TRBV25-1
J gene: TRBJ1-4
CDR3 protein: CASSERTSGEKLFF

V gene: TRBV4-2
J gene: TRBJ2-1
CDR3 protein: CASSRAGEPPNEQFF

V gene: TRBV4-1
J gene: TRBJ2-7
CDR3 protein: CASSQGVLGRAGSYEQYF

V gene: TRBV28
J gene: TRBJ1-3
CDR3 protein: CASNQGSGNTIYF

V gene: TRBV27
J gene: NA
CDR3 protein: CASSFLGGGLNEQFF

V gene: TRBV28
J gene: TRBJ2-7
CDR3 protein: CASSFSSGTGYEQYF

V gene: TRBV6-5
J gene: TRBJ1-5
CDR3 protein: CASRQTDDSNQPQHF

V gene: TRBV20-1
J gene: TRBJ2-5
CDR3 protein: CSARDKDWYQETQYF

V gene: TRBV7-2
J gene: TRBJ1-1
CDR3 protein: CASSRTGVGTEAFF

V gene: TRBV3-1
J gene: TRBJ2-5
CDR3 protein: CASRLAGRETQYF

V gene: TRBV11-3
J gene: TRBJ1-1
CDR3 protein: CASSSMDRDTEAFF

V gene: TRBV20-1
J gene: TRBJ1-4
CDR3 protein: CSASLGGEKLFF

V gene: TRBV11-2
J gene: TRBJ1-6
CDR3 protein: CASRYYRGADSPLHF

V gene: TRBV7-2
J gene: TRBJ2-1
CDR3 protein: CASLPGDYSYNEQFF

V gene: TRBV7-2
J gene: TRBJ2-5
CDR3 protein: CASSLGGLADQETQYF

V gene: TRBV4-3
J gene: TRBJ1-2
CDR3 protein: CASSHGRDGYTF

V gene: TRBV4-1
J gene: TRBJ2-5
CDR3 protein: CASSQDHGGGGKETQYF

V gene: TRBV7-2
J gene: TRBJ2-7
CDR3 protein: CASSLALTLYEQYF

V gene: TRBV11-2
J gene: NA
CDR3 protein: CASSLVSRADEQYF

V gene: TRBV5-1
J gene: TRBJ2-5
CDR3 protein: CASSLEELPAGTQYF

V gene: TRBV25-1
J gene: TRBJ1-6
CDR3 protein: CASSEGVKASRDSPLHF

V gene: TRBV12-3/TRBV12-4
J gene: TRBJ1-2
CDR3 protein: CASSVHGSLTGYTF

V gene: TRBV5-1
J gene: TRBJ1-1
CDR3 protein: CASSLETAGFNTEAFF

V gene: TRBV6-2/TRBV6-3
J gene: TRBJ1-1
CDR3 protein: CASSWDPERNTEAFF

V gene: TRBV12-3/TRBV12-4
J gene: TRBJ2-5
CDR3 protein: CASSFLGAQWFVQQYF

V gene: TRBV7-7
J gene: TRBJ2-2
CDR3 protein: CASSLNPAPGELFF